This note documents a single T cell receptor beta chain sequence. What it binds is unknown. Sequencing was performed with immunoSEQ multiplex PCR; in TCRdb, only in-frame clones are kept and a portion is missing. The data contain approximately 620,000 clones, 97% of them singletons. This sample was included in a study of shared clonotypes between healthy human individuals. Study-wide points: Large sequencing depth failed to make sorted-subset sequencing complete, rarefaction showed. In general, naive subsets displayed greater estimated richness than memory subsets did.

The healthy adult donors were HIV-negative and reported no recent acute infections or vaccinations. This receptor was identified in a woman aged 25 to 45 in good health. Sequenced sample: naive CD4+ T cells sorted from blood. Subset noted: CD45RA+ positively selected.

Written as DNA, the CDR3 is TGTGCCAGCAGTTTACGCCCTAGCAACACCGGGGAGCTGTTTTTT. This translates into CASSLRPSNTGELFF. V and J are TRBV28 and TRBJ2-2, with D possibly matching TRBD2 (5 bases). Germline CDR1 MDHEN, CDR2 SYDVKM. V was pared by 2 bases and J by 2 bases, with 9 bases between. The CDR3 runs to 15 residues.